This TCR beta chain is drawn from a study of cytomegalovirus exposure and HLA in healthy donors. Study-wide background: A preliminary data release comprised around 90 million unique TCRs obtained from HLA-typed donors. Study-wide points: Altogether, some 160 TCR beta chains were recorded as cytomegalovirus-associated.

This clone has a single count. Its target is not known. Germline CDR1 and CDR2: KGHSH and LQKENI. CDR3 size: 15 residues. The ends were cut back, 0 bases at V and 5 bases at J, with 11 bases in the middle. 13 Jbeta primers and 60 Vbeta primers were used for the PCR. The repertoire was sequenced with immunoSEQ multiplex PCR; TCRdb's copy has only in-frame clones and lacks some. The table includes around 140,000 clones, approximately 84% detected once. The TCR originated in a young man in good health and CMV-seropositive. Sequencing input: PBMCs. The J gene is TRBJ1-5, the V gene TRBV18; D perhaps matches TRBD1 (6 bases). Here the CDR3 reads CASSPPSGADQPQHF. The CDR3 coding sequence is TGTGCCAGCTCACCACCGTCAGGGGCAGATCAGCCCCAGCATTTT.